This T cell receptor (beta chain) was captured by sequencing in a study of T-cell reconstitution after alpha-beta-depleted transplantation in children. Study results and caveats: About two months after transplant, alpha-beta T cells reportedly came from several hundred expanded graft clones.

During its preparation, the TCRbeta library received unique molecular identifiers. A single record per CDR3 protein comes from TCRdb applying MiXCR to the PCR reads. The sample gives under 850,000 distinct CDR3 sequences, around 12% of which show up once; roughly 0.84% is in the top ten. Concerning this clonotype: The target antigen is unknown. This could be a read error, since a much larger clone is one nucleotide away.

CDR1 SGHRS and CDR2 YFSETQ come from the germline V gene. The CDR3 length is 17 residues. The V gene end was trimmed by 4 bases and the J gene end by 3 bases; junction bases not matched to a gene: 16. Sequenced here: PBMCs, sampled before TCRalphabeta/CD19-depleted stem cell transplant. The chain has TRBV5-1 and TRBJ2-7, with 7 bases that match TRBD1. The receptor comes from a girl under 10 years old with congenital amegakaryocytic thrombocytopenia, due to receive a stem cell transplant. In DNA form, the CDR3 reads TGCGCCAGCAGCACAGGCTTTAACAGGGGCCTTTTCTACGAGCAGTACTTC. Amino acids: CASSTGFNRGLFYEQYF.